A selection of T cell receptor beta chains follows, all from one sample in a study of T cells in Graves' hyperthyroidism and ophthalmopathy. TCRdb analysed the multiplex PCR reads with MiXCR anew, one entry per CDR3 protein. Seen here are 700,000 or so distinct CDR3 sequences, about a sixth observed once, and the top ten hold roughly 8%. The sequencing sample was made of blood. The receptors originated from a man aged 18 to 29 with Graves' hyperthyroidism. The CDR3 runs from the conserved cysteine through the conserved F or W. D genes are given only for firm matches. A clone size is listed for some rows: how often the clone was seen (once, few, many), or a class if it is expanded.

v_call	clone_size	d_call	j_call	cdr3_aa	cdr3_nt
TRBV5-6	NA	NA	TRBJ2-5	CASSLRGAEETQYF	TGTGCCAGCAGCTTGAGGGGGGCGGAAGAGACCCAGTACTTC
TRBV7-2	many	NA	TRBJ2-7	CASSPLGTYEQYF	TGTGCCAGCAGCCCGCTAGGCACCTACGAGCAGTACTTC
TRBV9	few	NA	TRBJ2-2	CASSVIAGELFF	TGTGCCAGCAGCGTTATCGCCGGGGAGCTGTTTTTT
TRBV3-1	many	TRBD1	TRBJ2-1	CASGDRASNEQFF	TGTGCCAGCGGTGACAGGGCGAGCAATGAGCAGTTCTTC
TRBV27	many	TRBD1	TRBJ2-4	CASSPLSGQGYSAQYF	TGTGCCAGCAGTCCCCTCTCGGGACAGGGTTATAGCGCTCAGTACTTC
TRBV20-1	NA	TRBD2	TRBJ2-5	CSARGTSASTIQETQYF	TGCAGTGCTAGAGGGACTAGCGCATCTACTATCCAAGAGACCCAGTACTTC
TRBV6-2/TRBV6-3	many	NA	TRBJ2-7	CASSPRGVKASGEQYF	TGTGCCAGCAGCCCCCGGGGAGTGAAAGCGTCGGGCGAGCAGTACTTC
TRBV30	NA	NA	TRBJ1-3	CAWGASSGNTIYF	TGTGCCTGGGGGGCCAGCTCTGGAAACACCATATATTTT
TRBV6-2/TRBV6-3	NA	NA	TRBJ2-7	CASSYSGLRGEQYF	TGTGCCAGCAGTTACTCCGGATTAAGAGGCGAGCAGTACTTC
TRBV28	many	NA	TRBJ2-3	CASSEIAETDTQYF	TGTGCCAGCAGTGAGATAGCGGAAACAGATACGCAGTATTTT
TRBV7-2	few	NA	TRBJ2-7	CASSLSQTYEQYF	TGTGCCAGCAGCTTATCCCAGACCTACGAGCAGTACTTC
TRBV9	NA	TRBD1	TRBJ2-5	CASSARDRQETQYF	TGTGCCAGCAGCGCCCGGGACAGACAAGAGACCCAGTACTTC
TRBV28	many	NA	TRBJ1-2	CASTRSTVNYGYTF	TGTGCCAGCACCCGCTCGACAGTGAACTATGGCTACACCTTC
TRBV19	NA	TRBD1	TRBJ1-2	CASRRTGIGYTF	TGTGCCAGTAGGCGGACAGGGATTGGCTACACCTTC
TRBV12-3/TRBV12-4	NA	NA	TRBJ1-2	CASSKTTRNYGYTF	TGTGCCAGCAGTAAAACCACTCGTAACTATGGCTACACCTTC
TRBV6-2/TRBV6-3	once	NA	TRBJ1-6	CASTTGPGNNSPLHF	TGTGCCAGTACAACAGGACCCGGGAATAATTCACCCCTCCACTTT
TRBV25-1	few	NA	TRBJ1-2	CASSESGKDEYGYTF	TGTGCCAGCAGTGAATCGGGGAAAGACGAGTATGGCTACACCTTC
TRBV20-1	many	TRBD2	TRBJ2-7	CSAPGTSGGYPYEQYF	TGCAGTGCCCCCGGGACTAGCGGGGGCTACCCTTACGAGCAGTACTTC
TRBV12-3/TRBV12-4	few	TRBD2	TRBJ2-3	CASSLGTKDTQYF	TGTGCCAGCAGTCTGGGGACTAAGGATACGCAGTATTTT
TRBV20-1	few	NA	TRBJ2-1	CSASPGTYNEQFF	TGCAGTGCTAGCCCTGGGACCTACAATGAGCAGTTCTTC
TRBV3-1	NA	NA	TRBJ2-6	CASSQAHANVLTF	TGTGCCAGCAGCCAGGCTCACGCCAACGTCCTGACTTTC
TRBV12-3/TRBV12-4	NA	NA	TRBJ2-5	CASSFRPGPGLKTQYF	TGTGCCAGCAGTTTCAGGCCGGGACCGGGCTTAAAGACCCAGTACTTC
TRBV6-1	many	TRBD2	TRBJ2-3	CASSEGLFLSTDTQYF	TGTGCCAGCAGTGAGGGACTATTCTTAAGCACAGATACGCAGTATTTT
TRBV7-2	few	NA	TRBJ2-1	CASSLTAENEQFF	TGTGCCAGCAGCCTCACCGCGGAGAATGAGCAGTTCTTC
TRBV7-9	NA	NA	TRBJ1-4	CASTSGVGFEKLFF	TGTGCCAGCACGTCAGGTGTTGGGTTTGAAAAACTGTTTTTT
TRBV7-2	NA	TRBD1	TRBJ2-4	CASSLVTGGFVAKNIQYF	TGTGCCAGCAGCTTAGTGACAGGGGGTTTCGTAGCCAAAAACATTCAGTACTTC
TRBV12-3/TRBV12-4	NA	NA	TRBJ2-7	CASSSLGRTYEQYF	TGTGCCAGCAGTTCTTTGGGCCGCACCTACGAGCAGTACTTC
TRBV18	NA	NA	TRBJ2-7	CASSSTGWYEQYF	TGCGCCAGCTCATCTACGGGTTGGTACGAGCAGTACTTC
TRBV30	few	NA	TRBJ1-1	CAWGHLNTEAFF	TGTGCCTGGGGACACCTAAACACTGAAGCTTTCTTT
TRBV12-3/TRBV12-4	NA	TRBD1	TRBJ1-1	CASRTRDRGMMNTEAFF	TGTGCCAGCAGGACTAGGGACAGGGGGATGATGAACACTGAAGCTTTCTTT
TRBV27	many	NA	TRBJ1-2	CASSPEDRNGYTF	TGTGCCAGCAGTCCCGAAGACAGGAATGGCTACACCTTC